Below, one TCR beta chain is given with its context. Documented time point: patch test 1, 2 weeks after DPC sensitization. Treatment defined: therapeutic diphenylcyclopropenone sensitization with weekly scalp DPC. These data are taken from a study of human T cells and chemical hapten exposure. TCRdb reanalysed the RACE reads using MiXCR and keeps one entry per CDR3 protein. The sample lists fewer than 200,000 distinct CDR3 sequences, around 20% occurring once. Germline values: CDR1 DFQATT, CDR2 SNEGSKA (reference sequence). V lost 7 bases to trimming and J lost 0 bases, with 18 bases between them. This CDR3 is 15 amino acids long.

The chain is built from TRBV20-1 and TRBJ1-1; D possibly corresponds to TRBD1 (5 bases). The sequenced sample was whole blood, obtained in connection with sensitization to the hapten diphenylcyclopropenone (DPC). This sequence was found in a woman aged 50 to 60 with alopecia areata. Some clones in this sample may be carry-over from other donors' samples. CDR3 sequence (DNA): TGCAGTGGGGTAAGAGGGGCCGTCATGAACACTGAAGCTTTCTTT. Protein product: CSGVRGAVMNTEAFF.